This T cell receptor (beta chain) was sequenced during a study of CD8 T cells in ankylosing spondylitis. This clonotype was seen ten or more times. Its target is not known. Libraries for TCR beta were made by quantitative 5'-RACE with molecular barcodes. Each CDR3 protein gets one entry after TCRdb re-called the 5' RACE reads with MiXCR. This table holds roughly 180,000 distinct CDR3 sequences, roughly 13% found once. Germline V CDR1 and CDR2: SGHRS, YFSETQ. The CDR3 length is 14 residues. Between the trimmed V and J ends, which lost 0 bases and 11 bases, there was a span of 17 bases. Overall study results and limits: Made up of eight highly homologous variants, a TCR beta motif appeared characteristic of ankylosing spondylitis blood.

The source material was blood, either unsorted or a sorted T cell fraction (not recorded which). This receptor was obtained from a female donor with ankylosing spondylitis or in good health (not recorded which). The chain has TRBV5-1 and TRBJ1-1; D is uncertain. As DNA, the CDR3 is TGCGCCAGCAGCTTGGTTACTCCGGGTGAGGACGCTTTCTTT. Protein: CASSLVTPGEDAFF.